The 20 T cell receptor beta chains below were found in one sample sequenced in a study of T cell responses to AZD1222 COVID-19 vaccine. TCRdb's table, derived via immunoSEQ multiplex PCR, lists solely in-frame clones and lacks some. The sample has tens of thousands of clones; roughly 80% are singletons. The specimen was peripheral blood, collected on day 0 of AZD1222 vaccination. These receptors were collected from an adult in good health.

The J gene is TRBJ2-4, the V gene TRBV19, with 7 bases lining up with TRBD1. The CDR3 contains 14 residues. Trimming cost V 2 bases and J 8 bases; bases outside gene matches: 6. CDR1 is LNHDA, CDR2 SQIVND, per germline (reference sequence). This CDR3 reads CASSIQTGRHIQYF. CDR3 bases: TGTGCCAGTAGTATACAGACAGGGAGACACATTCAGTACTTC. Together with reference TRBV19 and TRBJ2-4, the CDR3 gives the full variable domain: DGGITQSPKYLFRKEGQNVTLSCEQNLNHDAMYWYRQDPGQGLRLIYYSQIVNDFQKGDIAEGYSVSREKKESFPLTVTSAQKNPTAFYLCASSIQTGRHIQYFGAGTRLSVL.

The genes are TRBV6-6 and TRBJ1-1; 11 nucleotides match TRBD1. Losses at the gene ends were 2 bases for V and 5 bases for J; bases not matched to a gene: 7. The CDR3 totals 16 residues. Per germline, CDR1 MNHNY and CDR2 SVGAGI (reference sequence). CDR3 sequence (DNA): TGTGCCAGCAGTTACCGGACAGGGGGCGCGTATACTGAAGCTTTCTTT. It encodes CASSYRTGGAYTEAFF.

The chain carries TRBV12-5 and TRBJ1-5; possibly TRBD1 for D (6 bases). The CDR3 contains 17 residues. Trimming cost V 1 base and J 4 bases, with 17 bases left between them. From germline, CDR1 is LGHNT and CDR2 FRNRAP. The chain's CDR3 is CASGLEATGLRNQPQHF. The CDR3 coding sequence is TGTGCTAGTGGTTTGGAAGCCACAGGGCTGAGGAATCAGCCCCAGCATTTT.

The DNA of the CDR3 is TGTGCCAGCAGCGAAGCCGGGACAGGGCTATATGGCTACACCTTC. This codes for CASSEAGTGLYGYTF. The V and J genes are TRBV5-6 and TRBJ1-2; 9 nucleotides agree with TRBD1. This CDR3 contains 15 residues. In germline, CDR1 is SGHDT, CDR2 YYEEEE. V shed 4 bases, J shed 5 bases, and the junction held 9 bases outside the gene matches.

This sequence joins TRBV18 and TRBJ1-3; 8 nucleotides align to TRBD1. Trimming at V came to 3 bases and at J to 2 bases, leaving 3 bases not matched to a gene. Germline CDR1 reads KGHSH; CDR2 reads LQKENI. This CDR3 contains 15 residues. The CDR3 DNA reads as TGTGCCAGCTCACCGCGGACAGGGCCTGGAAACACCATATATTTT. Amino acid sequence: CASSPRTGPGNTIYF.

This chain uses TRBV19 with TRBJ2-7; no definite D call. The CDR3 loop spans 15 amino acids. From germline, CDR1 is LNHDA and CDR2 SQIVND (reference sequence). Trimming stripped 5 bases from V and 0 bases from J, with 14 bases between. CDR3 loop: CASSALRASSYEQYF. CDR3 DNA: TGTGCCAGTAGTGCGCTCCGGGCCAGCTCCTACGAGCAGTACTTC.

The rearrangement joins TRBV5-6 to TRBJ1-2, with D tentatively TRBD1 (5 bases). The V end was cut by 3 bases, the J end by 8 bases, with 14 bases between. Germline V gene sequence: CDR1 SGHDT, CDR2 YYEEEE. This CDR3 is built from 13 residues. CDR3 in DNA: TGTGCCAGCAGCTCGGGGGTTGTCCTCGGCTACACCTTC. It encodes CASSSGVVLGYTF.

The J gene is TRBJ1-2, the V gene TRBV7-6; 11 bases agree with TRBD1. CDR1 SGHVS and CDR2 FNYEAQ come from the germline V gene. The CDR3 is 19 amino acids. Germline trimming cut 6 bases from V and 5 bases from J; bases unmatched to any gene: 20. In nucleotides, the CDR3 is TGTGCCAGCAGTCCGGACAGGGGGCCGGCCGGCGCAAGCGGGTATGGCTACACCTTC. It yields the protein CASSPDRGPAGASGYGYTF.

This sequence joins TRBV7-9 and TRBJ1-4, with D possibly being TRBD1 (6 bases). There are 12 residues in the CDR3. Germline CDR1 reads SEHNR; CDR2 reads FQNEAQ (reference sequence). V was cut by 1 base and J by 14 bases, with 11 bases left in between. In nucleotides, the CDR3 is TGTGCCAGCAGCTTAGACGGGGGCAGGCTGTTTTTT. Protein sequence: CASSLDGGRLFF. The variable domain in full, with the rest retrieved from reference TRBV7-9 and TRBJ1-4, is DTGVSQNPRHKITKRGQNVTFRCDPISEHNRLYWYRQTLGQGPEFLTYFQNEAQLEKSRLLSDRFSAERPKGSFSTLEIQRTEQGDSAMYLCASSLDGGRLFFGSGTQLSVL.

This clone was seen more than once but under ten times. J is TRBJ1-3 and V is TRBV30; D is unclear. V gave up 1 base and J gave up 1 base, with 14 bases separating them. Germline CDR1 and CDR2: GTSNPN and SVGIG (reference sequence). The CDR3 covers 16 residues. CDR3 loop: CAWSALTGGSGNTIYF. CDR3 bases: TGTGCCTGGAGTGCCCTGACGGGAGGTTCTGGAAACACCATATATTTT.

This chain joins TRBV11-3 and TRBJ2-4; no definite D call. Germline V gene lookup returns CDR1 SGHNT and CDR2 YENEEA. This CDR3 is built from 13 residues. With 5 bases removed from V and 7 bases from J, the gap between germline ends came to 12 bases. As DNA, the CDR3 is TGTGCCAGCAGCAAGGCCGTCGGGAACATTCAGTACTTC. Translation gives CASSKAVGNIQYF.

The J gene is TRBJ2-2, the V gene TRBV30; 8 bases agree with TRBD1. The CDR3 is 15 residues long. Looked up from germline, CDR1 is GTSNPN and CDR2 is SVGIG (reference sequence). After removal of 4 bases from V and 4 bases from J, the junction contained 8 bases not matched to a gene. CDR3 DNA: TGTGCCTGGACCGTCACAGGGGGAGGCACCGGGGAGCTGTTTTTT. Protein: CAWTVTGGGTGELFF.

V is TRBV5-5 and J is TRBJ1-2; D is undetermined. Looked up from germline, CDR1 is SGHKS and CDR2 is YYEKEE (reference sequence). The CDR3 loop spans 13 amino acids. Deletions cut 1 base from V and 8 bases from J, with 12 bases between. The CDR3 DNA sequence: TGTGCCAGCAGCTTGCCCTCGGTTGGCGGCTACACCTTC. Translated, it gives CASSLPSVGGYTF. Full variable domain (rest looked up from reference TRBV5-5 and TRBJ1-2): DAGVTQSPTHLIKTRGQQVTLRCSPISGHKSVSWYQQVLGQGPQFIFQYYEKEERGRGNFPDRFSARQFPNYSSELNVNALLLGDSALYLCASSLPSVGGYTFGSGTRLTVV.

CDR3 sequence (DNA): TGTGCCAGCAGTCTACAGGGTGGCTACGAGCAGTACTTC. Protein sequence: CASSLQGGYEQYF. The genes are TRBV27 and TRBJ2-7, with D maybe TRBD1 (6 bases). In germline, CDR1 is MNHEY, CDR2 SMNVEV (reference sequence). V was cut by 5 bases and J by 3 bases, with 11 bases left in between. The CDR3 length is 13 residues.

This chain links TRBV29-1 with TRBJ2-5; no firm D call. Per germline, CDR1 SQVTM and CDR2 ANQGSEA. The CDR3 sequence is 11 residues long. The V end lost 1 base, the J end lost 4 bases, and 4 bases lay between the germline ends. The DNA for the CDR3 is TGCAGCGTTGAAGGGGGAGAGACCCAGTACTTC. The encoded protein is CSVEGGETQYF.

This rearrangement joins TRBV7-3 to TRBJ2-5; D gene unclear. The CDR3 has 13 residues. Trimming took off 1 base at V and 5 bases at J, with 8 bases between the two ends. From germline, CDR1 is SGHTA and CDR2 FQGTGA. The CDR3 coding sequence is TGTGCCAGCAGCTTAATGGTGCAGGAGACCCAGTACTTC. It yields the protein CASSLMVQETQYF.

The chain is built from TRBV2 and TRBJ1-4; D is undetermined. The length of the CDR3 is 11 residues. The V and J ends lost 1 base and 10 bases respectively, with 4 bases between them. CDR1 is SNHLY, CDR2 FYNNEI, per germline. CDR3 residues: CASSEVAKLFF. In DNA form, the CDR3 reads TGTGCCAGCAGTGAAGTGGCAAAACTGTTTTTT. The complete variable domain, with remaining parts taken from reference TRBV2 and TRBJ1-4, reads EPEVTQTPSHQVTQMGQEVILRCVPISNHLYFYWYRQILGQKVEFLVSFYNNEISEKSEIFDDQFSVERPDGSNFTLKIRSTKLEDSAMYFCASSEVAKLFFGSGTQLSVL.

This chain connects TRBV9 to TRBJ2-7; 10 bases match TRBD1. The CDR3 spans 15 residues. The V gene end was trimmed by 7 bases and the J gene end by 2 bases; junction bases not matched to a gene: 9. Germline V gene sequence: CDR1 SGDLS, CDR2 YYNGEE. The CDR3 protein is CASSQSGTGAYEQYF. CDR3 coding DNA: TGTGCCAGCTCCCAGTCCGGGACAGGGGCCTACGAGCAGTACTTC.

V and J are TRBV11-2 and TRBJ1-1; possible D gene TRBD1, 6 bases. The CDR3 contains 13 residues. Germline V gene sequence: CDR1 SGHAT, CDR2 FQNNGV. Trimming took off 5 bases at V and 12 bases at J, with 19 bases between the two ends. The CDR3 coding sequence is TGTGCCAGCAGCGCTAGAGGGGGGGGTCCCCCTTTCTTT. Amino acid sequence: CASSARGGGPPFF.

The chain couples TRBV9 to TRBJ2-7, with TRBD2 identical over 11 bases. CDR3 size: 15 residues. V shed 3 bases and J 2 bases; nucleotides not matched to a gene: 4. Germline CDR1 and CDR2: SGDLS and YYNGEE. The CDR3 sequence is CASSASGGIPYEQYF. DNA for the CDR3: TGTGCCAGCAGCGCTAGCGGGGGGATCCCCTACGAGCAGTACTTC.